The TCR beta chain under discussion was sequenced for a study of tumor and adjacent non-tumor tissue in lung cancer. A modified ARM-PCR protocol with three rounds of nested PCR amplified TCRbeta. TCRdb re-called the multiplex PCR reads with MiXCR, one entry per CDR3 protein. The table records tens of thousands of distinct CDR3 sequences, around 74% of them present only once. This sample's RNA came from whole unsorted tissue. Concerning this clonotype itself: What it binds is not known. A junction boundary mismatches the germline segment, possibly from a read error.

General study points: Higher tumor TCR diversity was associated with shorter survival.

The clonotype was recovered from a woman between 50 and 59 years old with non-small cell lung cancer. Sequenced: lung tumor tissue.

CDR3 sequence: CASSTLAEVGNEQFF. DNA of the CDR3: TGCGCCAGCAGCACACTAGCGGAAGTGGGGAATGAACAGTTCTTC. The rearrangement links TRBV10-1 to TRBJ2-1; TRBD2 matches at 8 bases. CDR3 length: 15 residues. Looked up from germline, CDR1 is WNHNN and CDR2 is SYGVQD (reference sequence).